This T cell receptor beta chain comes out of a study of cytomegalovirus exposure and HLA in healthy donors. Study outcomes and limitations: In an earlier analysis, in under 700 donors, most V segments appeared productive either ~87% or ~30% of the time. An analysis that was carried out later associated some 17,000 TCR beta sequences with HLA alleles at 0.05 false discovery rate. Presence/absence analyses took donor sequencing depth as roughly uniform. Altogether, 170 or so TCR beta chains were recorded as cytomegalovirus-associated.

CDR3 length equals 15 residues. V was clipped by 5 bases and J by 5 bases; unmatched bases: 11. The germline V gene encodes CDR1 SGHDT and CDR2 YYEEEE. It was with 60 Vbeta and 13 Jbeta primers that the PCR ran. This table comes from immunoSEQ multiplex PCR, and its TCRdb copy is limited to in-frame clones, with some not included. The table lists approximately 180,000 clones, 60% to 80% of them singletons. On this clone: Its antigen remains unknown.

V gene TRBV5-6 combines with J gene TRBJ1-1, with 8 bases matching TRBD1. Specimen: PBMCs. The sequence was collected from a middle-aged man in good health and CMV-seropositive. The CDR3 sequence is CASSPTTGGRTEAFF. The DNA for the CDR3 is TGTGCCAGCAGTCCGACTACAGGGGGGAGGACTGAAGCTTTCTTT.